A selection of T cell receptor beta chains follows, all from one sample in a study of blood T cell repertoires in COVID-19. TCRdb's table, derived via immunoSEQ multiplex PCR, lists solely in-frame clones and lacks some. The sample lists a few hundred thousand clones; approximately 85% were seen once. The sample consisted of PBMCs or T cells enriched from blood (not recorded which). The source is a woman aged 25 to 39 who had recovered from COVID-19. Both conserved end residues are part of each CDR3. The order of the fields is J gene, CDR3 length, V gene, D gene, clone size, CDR3 protein, CDR3 DNA. A D gene is named only where the DNA matches it firmly. Some rows mark clone size as missing; the rest say once, few, many or name a class of expanded clone.

J: TRBJ1-4
length: 14
V: TRBV4-1
D: TRBD1
size: .
CDR3: CASGERQGYEKLFF
DNA: TGCGCCAGCGGGGAACGACAGGGATACGAAAAACTGTTTTTT

J: TRBJ2-7
length: 18
V: TRBV7-7
D: TRBD1
size: once
CDR3: CASSSRVLRDRDSYEQYF
DNA: TGTGCCAGCAGCTCCCGGGTCCTCCGGGACAGGGACTCCTACGAGCAGTACTTC

J: TRBJ1-5
length: 16
V: TRBV28
D: .
size: once
CDR3: CASSLTALVSNQPQHF
DNA: TGTGCCAGCAGTTTAACAGCCCTCGTTAGCAATCAGCCCCAGCATTTT

J: TRBJ2-2
length: 15
V: TRBV4-1
D: .
size: .
CDR3: CASRAGATNTGELFF
DNA: TGCGCCAGCAGGGCGGGGGCGACGAACACCGGGGAGCTGTTTTTT

J: TRBJ1-1
length: 15
V: TRBV3-1/TRBV3-2
D: .
size: .
CDR3: CASSPLSGGNTEAFF
DNA: TGTGCCAGCAGCCCCCTTTCCGGCGGGAACACTGAAGCTTTCTTT

J: TRBJ2-1
length: 15
V: TRBV27
D: .
size: .
CDR3: CASSLRTNSYNEQFF
DNA: TGTGCCAGCAGTTTGCGGACTAACTCCTACAATGAGCAGTTCTTC

J: TRBJ2-1
length: 15
V: TRBV6-5
D: .
size: once
CDR3: CASSNYGQQTGEQFF
DNA: TGTGCCAGCAGCAATTACGGACAACAGACCGGTGAGCAGTTCTTC

J: TRBJ2-7
length: 15
V: TRBV4-1
D: .
size: .
CDR3: CASSQALTRGYEQYF
DNA: TGCGCCAGCAGCCAAGCGCTAACTCGAGGCTACGAGCAGTACTTC

J: TRBJ2-2
length: 16
V: TRBV3-1/TRBV3-2
D: TRBD1
size: once
CDR3: CASSPRQGKNTGELFF
DNA: TGTGCCAGCAGCCCCAGACAGGGAAAAAACACCGGGGAGCTGTTTTTT

J: TRBJ1-1
length: 13
V: TRBV5-1
D: .
size: once
CDR3: CASSTGTNTEAFF
DNA: TGCGCCAGCAGCACGGGAACGAACACTGAAGCTTTCTTT